In its sample, the clone carrying this T cell receptor beta chain was seen a few times. Antigen unknown. The data belong to a study of blood T cells in healthy people across ages. Each of the donors had 9 to 10 milliliters of peripheral blood drawn into EDTA-treated Vacutainer tubes. A second PCR, run for roughly 6 to 11 cycles, used a sample-barcoded 5' primer plus a J-beta primer mix. TCRdb processed the 5' RACE reads anew with MiXCR; each CDR3 protein has one entry. Among around 1.7 million distinct CDR3 sequences listed, 28% were seen once. CDR1 is SNHLY and CDR2 is FYNNEI in the germline V gene. The CDR3 loop spans 12 amino acids. Trimming removed 9 bases at V and 4 bases at J, with 10 bases between. Study-wide findings and caveats: The unsorted PBMCs prevented any conclusive comparison of naive versus antigen-experienced cells. Possibly confounding the expanded clonotype changes was the fact that donor CMV status was unknown.

The V gene is TRBV2, the J gene TRBJ2-1; weak D call: TRBD2 (7 bases). The sequencing input was blood. The TCR originated in a woman aged 30 to 39 in good health. The CDR3: CARGGVYNEQFF. CDR3 in DNA: TGTGCCAGAGGGGGGGTATACAATGAGCAGTTCTTC.